The present T cell receptor (beta chain) was sequenced within a study of blood T cell repertoires in COVID-19. Study context: Some COVID-19 samples were acute and others convalescent; all came from the United States, Italy and Spain. PBMCs, B-cell-depleted T cells, or T cells were the source of the cDNA or gDNA that made up the material.

J lost 0 bases, V lost 4 bases, and 5 bases had no gene match. Per the germline V gene, CDR1 is MGHDK and CDR2 is SYGVNS. This CDR3 has 15 residues. Per the original methods: The authors estimated nucleated cell counts from reference gene primer amplification. Sequencing used immunoSEQ multiplex PCR; TCRdb keeps in-frame clones, though not all of them. V and J calls plus clone size are reproduced from that table; the DNA served to infer D and trimming. The repertoire holds 45,000 or so clones, almost 90% seen once, with roughly an eighth in the top ten. The sequence came from a human donor in a cohort sampled during active COVID-19. V gene TRBV25-1 combines with J gene TRBJ1-1, with TRBD1 matching 7 bases. What was sequenced was peripheral blood. CDR3 protein: CASSGSGTVNTEAFF. For the CDR3, the DNA is TGTGCCAGCAGTGGGTCCGGGACAGTGAACACTGAAGCTTTCTTT.